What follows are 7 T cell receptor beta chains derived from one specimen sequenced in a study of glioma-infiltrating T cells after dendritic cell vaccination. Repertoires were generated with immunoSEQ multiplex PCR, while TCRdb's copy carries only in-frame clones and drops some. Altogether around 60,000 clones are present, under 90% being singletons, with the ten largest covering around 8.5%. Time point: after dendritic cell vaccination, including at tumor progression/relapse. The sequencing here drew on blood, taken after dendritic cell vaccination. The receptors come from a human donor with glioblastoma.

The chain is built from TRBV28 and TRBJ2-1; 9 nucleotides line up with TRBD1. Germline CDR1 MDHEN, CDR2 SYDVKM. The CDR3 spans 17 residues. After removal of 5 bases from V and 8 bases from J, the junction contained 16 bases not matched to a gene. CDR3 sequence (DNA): TGTGCCAGCAGTCTCTACAGGGGGCAAGCTTTAGTAGATGAGCAGTTCTTC. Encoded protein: CASSLYRGQALVDEQFF.

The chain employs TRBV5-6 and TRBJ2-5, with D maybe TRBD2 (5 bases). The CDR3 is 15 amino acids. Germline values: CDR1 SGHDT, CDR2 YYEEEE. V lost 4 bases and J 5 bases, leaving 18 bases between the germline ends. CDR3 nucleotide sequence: TGTGCCAGCAGCGGTGAGGGTAGGGTAGCTGAGACCCAGTACTTC. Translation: CASSGEGRVAETQYF.

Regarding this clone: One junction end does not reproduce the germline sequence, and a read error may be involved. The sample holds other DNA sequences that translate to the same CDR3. The CDR3 DNA reads TGTGCCAGCAGCTTAGCAGGGGAGGGTAATTCCCCCCTCCACTTT. Translating it yields CASSLAGEGNSPLHF. The V call is TRBV7-2, the J call TRBJ1-6; D is perhaps TRBD1 (5 bases). The V gene's germline CDR1 is SGHTA and CDR2 FQGNSA. The CDR3 consists of 15 residues.

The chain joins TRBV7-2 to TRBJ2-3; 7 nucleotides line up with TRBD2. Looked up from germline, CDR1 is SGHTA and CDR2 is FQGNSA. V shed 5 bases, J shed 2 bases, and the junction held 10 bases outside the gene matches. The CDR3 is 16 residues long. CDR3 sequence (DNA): TGTGCCAGCAGCCCTCATGGGGGGGGGAACACAGATACGCAGTATTTT. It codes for CASSPHGGGNTDTQYF.

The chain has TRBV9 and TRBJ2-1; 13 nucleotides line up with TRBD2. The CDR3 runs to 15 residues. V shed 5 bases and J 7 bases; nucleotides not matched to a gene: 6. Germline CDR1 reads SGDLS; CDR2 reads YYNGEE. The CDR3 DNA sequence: TGTGCCAGCAGGCCCCCGGGACTAGCGGGGAATGAGCAGTTCTTC. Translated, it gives CASRPPGLAGNEQFF.

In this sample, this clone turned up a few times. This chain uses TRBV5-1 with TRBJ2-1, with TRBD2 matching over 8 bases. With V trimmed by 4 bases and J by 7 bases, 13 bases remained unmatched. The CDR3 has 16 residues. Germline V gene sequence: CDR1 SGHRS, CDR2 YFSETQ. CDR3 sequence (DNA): TGCGCCAGCAGCACGCCCGCCGGGGGGGCCGAGAATGAGCAGTTCTTC. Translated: CASSTPAGGAENEQFF.

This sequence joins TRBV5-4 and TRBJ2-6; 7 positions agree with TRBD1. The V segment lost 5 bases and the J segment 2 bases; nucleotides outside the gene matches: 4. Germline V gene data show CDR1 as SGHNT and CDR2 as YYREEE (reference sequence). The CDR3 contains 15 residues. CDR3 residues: CASRSGTAGANVLTF. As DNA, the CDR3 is TGTGCCAGCAGATCCGGGACAGCTGGGGCCAACGTCCTGACTTTC.